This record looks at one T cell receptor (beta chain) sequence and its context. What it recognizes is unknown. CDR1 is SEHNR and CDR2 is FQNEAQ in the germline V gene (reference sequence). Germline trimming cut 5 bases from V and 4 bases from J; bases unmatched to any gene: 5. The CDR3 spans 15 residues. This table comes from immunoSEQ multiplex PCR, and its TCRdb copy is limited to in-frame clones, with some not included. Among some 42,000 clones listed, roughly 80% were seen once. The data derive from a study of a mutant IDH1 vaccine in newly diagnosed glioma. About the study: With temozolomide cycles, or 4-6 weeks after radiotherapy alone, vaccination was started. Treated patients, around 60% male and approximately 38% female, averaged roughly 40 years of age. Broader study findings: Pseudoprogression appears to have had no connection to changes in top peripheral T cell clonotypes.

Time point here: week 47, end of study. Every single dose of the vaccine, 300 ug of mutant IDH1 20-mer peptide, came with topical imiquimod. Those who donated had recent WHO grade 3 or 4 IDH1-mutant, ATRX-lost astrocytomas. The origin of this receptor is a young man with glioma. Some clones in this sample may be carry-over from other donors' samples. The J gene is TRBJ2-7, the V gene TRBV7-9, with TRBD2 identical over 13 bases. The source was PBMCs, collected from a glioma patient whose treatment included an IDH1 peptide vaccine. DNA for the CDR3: TGTGCCAGCAGCCCAACTAGCGGGGGGGCATACGAGCAGTACTTC. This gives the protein CASSPTSGGAYEQYF. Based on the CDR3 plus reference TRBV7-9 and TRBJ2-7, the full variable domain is DTGVSQNPRHKITKRGQNVTFRCDPISEHNRLYWYRQTLGQGPEFLTYFQNEAQLEKSRLLSDRFSAERPKGSFSTLEIQRTEQGDSAMYLCASSPTSGGAYEQYFGPGTRLTVT.